This T cell receptor beta chain was identified during a study of shared clonotypes between healthy human individuals. General study results and limits: Sequencing of the sorted subsets was shown by rarefaction to be incomplete despite large depth. Generation probabilities of non-shared clonotypes were lower (relative to those shared by all four donors).

Germline lookup yields CDR1 SEHNR and CDR2 FQNEAQ (reference sequence). V was cut by 1 base and J by 0 bases, with 10 bases left in between. The CDR3 is 16 residues long. Points on this clone: As yet, its antigen is unknown.

Assay execution took place at the deep level. Data came from immunoSEQ multiplex PCR; TCRdb stores just in-frame clones and leaves some out. Of under 1,100,000 clones listed, more than 65% are singletons. Sequenced material: memory CD4+ T cells sorted from blood. The sample's subset: CD45RA-negative fraction. This sequence originates from a man aged 18 to 30 in good health. The chain uses TRBV7-9 and TRBJ1-3; D is unresolved. The CDR3 sequence is CASSLGQSSSGNTIYF. The CDR3 DNA sequence: TGTGCCAGCAGCTTAGGCCAGTCGAGCTCTGGAAACACCATATATTTT.